This T cell receptor (beta chain) came from a study of blood T cell repertoires in COVID-19. TCRdb keeps only in-frame clones here, not all; method: immunoSEQ multiplex PCR. Of 55,000 to 65,000 clones listed, 90% to 95% were seen once; the top ten hold roughly 8.1%. The sequence derives from a human donor in a cohort sampled during active COVID-19. Sequencing was done on a sample of peripheral blood.

CDR3 protein: CASSEGSRAGSQGYTF. As DNA, the CDR3 is TGTGCCAGCAGTGAAGGATCGAGGGCGGGGAGTCAAGGCTACACCTTC. The chain is built from TRBV2 and TRBJ1-2, with D hard to call. The CDR3 loop spans 16 amino acids. CDR1 is SNHLY, CDR2 FYNNEI, per germline. Trimming removed 1 base from V and 8 bases from J, with 20 bases in between.